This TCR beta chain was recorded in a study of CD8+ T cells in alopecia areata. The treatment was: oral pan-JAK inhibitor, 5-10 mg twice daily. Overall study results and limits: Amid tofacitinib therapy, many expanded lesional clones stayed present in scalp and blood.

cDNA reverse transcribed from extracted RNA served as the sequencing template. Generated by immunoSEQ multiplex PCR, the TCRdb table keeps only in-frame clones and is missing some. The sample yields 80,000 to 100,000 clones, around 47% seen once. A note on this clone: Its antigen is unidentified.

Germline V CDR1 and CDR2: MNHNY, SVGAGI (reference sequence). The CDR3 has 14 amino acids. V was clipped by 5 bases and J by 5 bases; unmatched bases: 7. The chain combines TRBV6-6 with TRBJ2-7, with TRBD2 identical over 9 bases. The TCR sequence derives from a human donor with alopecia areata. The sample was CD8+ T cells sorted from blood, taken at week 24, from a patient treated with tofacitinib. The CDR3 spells CASSPGLAGHEQYF. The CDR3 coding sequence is TGTGCCAGCAGTCCCGGGCTAGCGGGACACGAGCAGTACTTC.